The 7 T cell receptor beta chains given below trace back to one sample, sequenced in a study of shared clonotypes between healthy human individuals. Some clones are missing from TCRdb's copy, which holds only in-frame ones; the method was immunoSEQ multiplex PCR. The data contain approximately 240,000 clones, 60% to 70% of them singletons. The sequenced sample was memory CD4+ T cells sorted from blood. Subset meaning: CD45RA-negative fraction. These receptors all come from a man younger than 45 in good health.

This clone was recorded many times. This rearrangement joins TRBV2 to TRBJ1-5, with 12 bases that match TRBD1. The CDR3 runs 20 residues. J lost 2 bases, V lost 3 bases, and 14 bases had no gene match. In germline, CDR1 is SNHLY, CDR2 FYNNEI. CDR3 DNA: TGTGCCAGCAGTGACACTAACAGGGGACAGGGGGCGATTGGCAATCAGCCCCAGCATTTT. It specifies CASSDTNRGQGAIGNQPQHF.

CDR3 residues: CASSFFSRLARGTGELFF. CDR3 sequence (DNA): TGCGCCAGCAGCTTTTTTTCTCGACTAGCGAGAGGAACCGGGGAGCTGTTTTTT. The J gene is TRBJ2-2, the V gene TRBV5-1, with 8 bases fitting TRBD2. The V gene end was trimmed by 2 bases and the J gene end by 5 bases; junction bases not matched to a gene: 14. The germline gives CDR1 SGHRS, CDR2 YFSETQ. This CDR3 spans 18 amino acids.

The rearrangement links TRBV5-4 to TRBJ2-5; possible D gene TRBD1, 6 bases. V lost 6 bases and J lost 2, with 11 bases in between. Germline CDR1 reads SGHNT; CDR2 reads YYREEE (reference sequence). The CDR3 is 13 residues long. The CDR3 DNA is TGTGCCAGCAAACAGGGCAGTCAAGAGACCCAGTACTTC. Its protein is CASKQGSQETQYF.

The chain has TRBV6-5 and TRBJ2-7; 9 positions agree with TRBD1. CDR1 is MNHEY, CDR2 SVGAGI, per germline. The CDR3 consists of 14 residues. V lost 6 bases to trimming and J lost 5 bases; unmatched junction nucleotides: 8. The CDR3 region is CASSRGDRAHEQYF. In DNA, the CDR3 is TGTGCCAGCAGCCGAGGGGACAGGGCCCACGAGCAGTACTTC.

This clone was recorded only once. V gene TRBV5-4 combines with J gene TRBJ2-5, with D possibly matching TRBD2 (6 bases). The CDR3 is made up of 14 amino acids. Per germline, CDR1 SGHNT and CDR2 YYREEE (reference sequence). V shed 4 bases and J shed 2 bases, with 12 bases lying between them. For the CDR3, the DNA is TGTGCCAGCAGCCCACCAGGGAGGCAAGAGACCCAGTACTTC. Translating it yields CASSPPGRQETQYF. Supplemented by reference TRBV5-4 and TRBJ2-5, the full variable domain reads ETGVTQSPTHLIKTRGQQVTLRCSSQSGHNTVSWYQQALGQGPQFIFQYYREEENGRGNFPPRFSGLQFPNYSSELNVNALELDDSALYLCASSPPGRQETQYFGPGTRLLVL.

The gene calls are TRBV29-1 and TRBJ2-7, with 11 bases identical to TRBD1. Unmatched junction bases numbered 5, after V lost 7 bases and J lost 3 bases. The CDR3 extends over 13 amino acids. Germline V gene lookup returns CDR1 SQVTM and CDR2 ANQGSEA. Here the CDR3 DNA reads TGCAGCGCTACGGGACAGGGGGGCTACGAGCAGTACTTC. As protein: CSATGQGGYEQYF.

The rearrangement links TRBV2 to TRBJ2-5; 7 nucleotides match TRBD2. Trimming removed 10 bases from V and 2 bases from J; junction bases left unmatched: 4. Germline V gene lookup returns CDR1 SNHLY and CDR2 FYNNEI. CDR3 size: 12 residues. The CDR3 loop is CATSRGQETQYF. The DNA for the CDR3 is TGTGCCACCTCGCGGGGGCAAGAGACCCAGTACTTC.